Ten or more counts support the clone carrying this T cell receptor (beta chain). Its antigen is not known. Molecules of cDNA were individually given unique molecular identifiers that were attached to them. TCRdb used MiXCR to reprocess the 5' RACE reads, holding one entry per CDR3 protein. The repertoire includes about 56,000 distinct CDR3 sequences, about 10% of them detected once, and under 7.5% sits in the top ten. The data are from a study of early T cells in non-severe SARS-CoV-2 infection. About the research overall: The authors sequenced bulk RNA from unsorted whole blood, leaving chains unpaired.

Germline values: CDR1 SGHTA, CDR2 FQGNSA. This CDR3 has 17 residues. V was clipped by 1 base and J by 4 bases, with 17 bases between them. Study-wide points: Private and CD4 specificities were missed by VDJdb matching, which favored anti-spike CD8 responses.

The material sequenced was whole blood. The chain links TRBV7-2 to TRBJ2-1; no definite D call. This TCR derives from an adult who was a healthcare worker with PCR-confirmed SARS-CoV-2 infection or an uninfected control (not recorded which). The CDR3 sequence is CASSLVLSTDRYNEQFF. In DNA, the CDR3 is TGTGCCAGCAGCTTAGTTTTGAGCACGGACCGTTACAATGAGCAGTTCTTC. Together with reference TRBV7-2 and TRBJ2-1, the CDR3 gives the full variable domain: GAGVSQSPSNKVTEKGKDVELRCDPISGHTALYWYRQSLGQGLEFLIYFQGNSAPDKSGLPSDRFSAERTGGSVSTLTIQRTQQEDSAVYLCASSLVLSTDRYNEQFFGPGTRLTVL.